This passage covers 25 T cell receptor beta chains from one sample sequenced in a study of long-term antiretroviral therapy in people with HIV. Running of the v3.0 immunoSEQ assay took place at survey level. Produced via immunoSEQ multiplex PCR; TCRdb's table is partial and in-frame only. Of over 15,000 clones in the sample, over 65% are singletons; the top ten hold 20% to 25%. The sequencing used unsorted PBMCs, collected 2.1 years after starting antiretroviral therapy. These receptors all stem from a man aged 35 to 55 with HIV.

The J gene is TRBJ2-5, the V gene TRBV7-7, with TRBD1 matching 11 bases. The CDR3 is made up of 15 amino acids. The V and J ends lost 1 base and 4 bases, in that order; junction bases with no gene match: 2. CDR1 is SSHAT, CDR2 FNYEAQ, per germline (reference sequence). CDR3 in DNA: TGTGCCAGCAGCTTAGGGACAGGGGGCGGAGAGACCCAGTACTTC. It specifies CASSLGTGGGETQYF.

The chain has TRBV10-2 and TRBJ2-7; the D call may be TRBD1 or TRBD2 (5 bases each). The germline V and J ends were trimmed by 3 bases and 0 bases, with 18 bases remaining between them. The germline V gene has CDR1 WSHSY and CDR2 SAAADI. The CDR3 has 17 residues. This CDR3 is CASSDGLWGPSSYEQYF. CDR3 nucleotide sequence: TGCGCCAGCAGTGATGGACTGTGGGGACCCAGCTCCTACGAGCAGTACTTC.

This clone was detected only a few times. V gene TRBV6-5 combines with J gene TRBJ1-2; D may be TRBD1 (5 bases). The germline CDR1 and CDR2 sequences are MNHEY and SVGAGI. The CDR3 consists of 13 residues. V shed 0 bases and J shed 3 bases, with 5 bases lying between them. The CDR3 here is CASSYSGDYGYTF. CDR3 bases: TGTGCCAGCAGTTACTCAGGGGACTATGGCTACACCTTC.

DNA for the CDR3: TGTGCCAGCAGCTTACCCGCCGGCAACTACGAGCAGTACTTC. It encodes CASSLPAGNYEQYF. The genes are TRBV11-3 and TRBJ2-7; D is unclear. There are 14 residues in the CDR3. CDR1 and CDR2 (germline): SGHNT, YENEEA. Trimming left V 2 bases short and J 3 bases short, with 11 bases between.

The chain links TRBV6-1 to TRBJ1-5; the match to TRBD1 covers 9 bases. CDR1 is MNHNS, CDR2 SASEGT, per germline. This CDR3 comprises 13 residues. Germline trimming cut 8 bases from V and 4 bases from J; bases unmatched to any gene: 3. CDR3 nucleotide sequence: TGTGCCAGCGGAGGGACAGGGAATCAGCCCCAGCATTTT. It specifies CASGGTGNQPQHF.

This clone was found a few times. The gene calls are TRBV2 and TRBJ2-3, with D possibly called TRBD1 or TRBD2 (5 bases each). The CDR3 sequence is 14 residues long. Per the germline V gene, CDR1 is SNHLY and CDR2 is FYNNEI. The ends were cut back, 11 bases at V and 0 bases at J, with 15 bases in the middle. Here the CDR3 reads CASGAGLSTDTQYF. Written as DNA, the CDR3 is TGTGCCTCCGGGGCGGGTCTTAGCACAGATACGCAGTATTTT.

The chain recombines TRBV6-1 with TRBJ1-4, with 8 bases that match TRBD1. The germline V gene has CDR1 MNHNS and CDR2 SASEGT. The CDR3 is made up of 15 amino acids. V lost 3 bases, J lost 8 bases, and 8 bases stayed unmatched. CDR3 sequence reads: CASSEADRGDEKLFF. The CDR3 DNA reads TGTGCCAGCAGTGAGGCCGACAGGGGAGACGAAAAACTGTTTTTT.

The chain joins TRBV10-3 to TRBJ1-2; TRBD1 aligns across 8 bases. In germline, CDR1 is ENHRY, CDR2 SYGVKD. This CDR3 is built from 15 residues. J gave up 0 bases and V 7 bases, and 7 bases lay outside the gene matches. DNA of the CDR3: TGTGCCATCACTCCAGGGGGCGAAGCTAACTATGGCTACACCTTC. Protein: CAITPGGEANYGYTF.

This clone was recorded a few times. This chain links TRBV7-2 with TRBJ1-6; 7 bases line up with TRBD1. Trimming at V came to 5 bases and at J to 7 bases, leaving 8 bases not matched to a gene. This CDR3 is 15 amino acids long. Germline V gene data show CDR1 as SGHTA and CDR2 as FQGNSA. This CDR3 reads CASSGQTGNNSPLHF. CDR3 nucleotides: TGTGCCAGCAGCGGACAGACAGGGAACAATTCACCCCTCCACTTT.

This chain links TRBV5-1 with TRBJ1-1; D unresolved. The CDR3 consists of 15 residues. CDR1 and CDR2 from the germline V gene are SGHRS and YFSETQ. V lost 6 bases, J lost 0 bases, and 15 bases lay in between. Here the CDR3 reads CASNSDRPLNTEAFF. The CDR3 DNA follows: TGCGCCAGCAACTCGGACCGACCCTTGAACACTGAAGCTTTCTTT. Supplemented by reference TRBV5-1 and TRBJ1-1, the full variable domain reads KAGVTQTPRYLIKTRGQQVTLSCSPISGHRSVSWYQQTPGQGLQFLFEYFSETQRNKGNFPGRFSGRQFSNSRSEMNVSTLELGDSALYLCASNSDRPLNTEAFFGQGTRLTVV.

This rearrangement joins TRBV10-3 to TRBJ2-7, with D perhaps TRBD2 (7 bases). V was cut by 2 bases and J by 5 bases, with 16 bases left in between. CDR1 and CDR2 from the germline V gene are ENHRY and SYGVKD. This CDR3 contains 15 residues. CDR3 sequence (DNA): TGTGCCATCAGTGAGGGGGGGGGCCCGACCGACGAGCAGTACTTC. It codes for CAISEGGGPTDEQYF.

The V gene is TRBV18, the J gene TRBJ1-1, with TRBD1 as a possible D gene (5 bases). CDR3 length: 15 amino acids. Germline lookup yields CDR1 KGHSH and CDR2 LQKENI. The ends were cut back, 3 bases at V and 0 bases at J, with 11 bases in the middle. CDR3 nucleotide sequence: TGTGCCAGCTCACCCGGCCAGGGACTGAACACTGAAGCTTTCTTT. Its protein is CASSPGQGLNTEAFF.

In its sample, this clone was seen once. In nucleotides, the CDR3 is TGTGCCAGCAGCTTCGGGAGCACCGGGGAGCTGTTTTTT. Amino acids: CASSFGSTGELFF. The chain combines TRBV11-2 with TRBJ2-2; TRBD2 might be the D (6 bases). This CDR3 contains 13 residues. Trimming took 3 bases from V and 4 from J, leaving 6 bases between them. From germline, CDR1 is SGHAT and CDR2 FQNNGV.

The V and J genes are TRBV5-6 and TRBJ1-1, with D possibly matching TRBD1 (5 bases). The CDR3 length is 19 residues. V was trimmed by 1 base and J by 6 bases, leaving 28 bases between them. CDR1 is SGHDT, CDR2 YYEEEE, per germline. The CDR3 DNA sequence: TGTGCCAGCAGCTTGATGGGGACGGAATCCTTCGTGCGGGGAGCTGAAGCTTTCTTT. Protein: CASSLMGTESFVRGAEAFF.

The rearrangement uses TRBV20-1 and TRBJ2-1; D call uncertain. This CDR3 is 11 amino acids long. The germline CDR1 and CDR2 sequences are DFQATT and SNEGSKA (reference sequence). V lost 0 bases and J 5 bases, leaving 2 bases between the germline ends. The CDR3 region is CSAREDNEQFF. CDR3 nucleotide sequence: TGCAGTGCTAGAGAAGACAATGAGCAGTTCTTC.

The chain combines TRBV15 with TRBJ2-7; no firm D call. CDR3 length: 11 residues. Per germline, CDR1 LNHNV and CDR2 YYDKDF (reference sequence). Deletions cut 3 bases from V and 4 bases from J, with 4 bases between. CDR3 loop: CATSRGYEQYF. In DNA, the CDR3 is TGTGCCACCAGCAGGGGTTACGAGCAGTACTTC.

The rearrangement links TRBV9 to TRBJ1-1, with D possibly TRBD1 on 6 matching bases. The CDR3 covers 16 residues. V lost 3 bases to trimming and J lost 0 bases, with 15 bases between them. CDR1 and CDR2 from the germline V gene are SGDLS and YYNGEE. The CDR3 protein is CASSASLQGMNTEAFF. CDR3 DNA sequence: TGTGCCAGCAGCGCCTCCCTACAGGGCATGAACACTGAAGCTTTCTTT. Full variable domain (outside the CDR3, taken from reference TRBV9 and TRBJ1-1): DSGVTQTPKHLITATGQRVTLRCSPRSGDLSVYWYQQSLDQGLQFLIQYYNGEERAKGNILERFSAQQFPDLHSELNLSSLELGDSALYFCASSASLQGMNTEAFFGQGTRLTVV.

In DNA, the CDR3 is TGTGCCAGCAGCCAAGATCGGTGGAGGGAAGAGACCCAGTACTTC. Encoded protein: CASSQDRWREETQYF. This chain connects TRBV14 to TRBJ2-5; weak D call: TRBD2 (6 bases). The germline V gene encodes CDR1 SGHDN and CDR2 FVKESK. The CDR3 consists of 15 residues. V lost 0 bases, J lost 3 bases, and 11 bases lay in between.

The chain is built from TRBV29-1 and TRBJ2-2; a possible D gene is TRBD1 (6 bases). In germline, CDR1 is SQVTM, CDR2 ANQGSEA. Trimming pared 1 base from V and 1 base from J, leaving 7 bases between. This CDR3 is built from 14 residues. For the CDR3, the DNA is TGCAGCGTTGAAGTGGGACAGAACACCGGGGAGCTGTTTTTT. It encodes CSVEVGQNTGELFF.

The chain uses TRBV5-4 and TRBJ2-3, with 9 bases identical to TRBD2. The CDR3 has 17 amino acids. Per germline, CDR1 SGHNT and CDR2 YYREEE (reference sequence). The junction had 9 bases not matched to a gene; V was cut back by 1 base and J by 3 bases. The CDR3 DNA reads TGTGCCAGCAGCTTGAAAGCGGGGCGGGGGGGAACAGATACGCAGTATTTT. Translating gives CASSLKAGRGGTDTQYF.

This sequence joins TRBV4-1 and TRBJ1-2; possible D gene TRBD1, 5 bases. The CDR3 runs 15 residues. In germline, CDR1 is MGHRA, CDR2 YSYEKL. V lost 0 bases, J lost 6 bases, and 14 bases lay in between. The CDR3 nucleotides read TGCGCCAGCAGCCAAGATCAGCAGGGTGACGATGGCTACACCTTC. Translation gives CASSQDQQGDDGYTF.

The rearrangement uses TRBV12-5 and TRBJ2-7; no clear D. The CDR3 is made up of 12 amino acids. The V and J ends lost 1 base and 2 bases respectively, with 3 bases between them. The germline V gene has CDR1 LGHNT and CDR2 FRNRAP. In nucleotides, the CDR3 is TGTGCTAGTGGTTTGGAGACCTACGAGCAGTACTTC. It translates to CASGLETYEQYF.

There are a few counts of this clone. CDR3 region: CAISELLAGEQFF. Here the CDR3 DNA reads TGTGCCATCAGTGAGTTATTAGCGGGGGAGCAGTTCTTC. The J gene is TRBJ2-1, the V gene TRBV10-3; the match to TRBD2 covers 8 bases. The junction had 3 bases not matched to a gene; V was cut back by 1 base and J by 10 bases. There are 13 residues in the CDR3. Germline assignment: CDR1 ENHRY and CDR2 SYGVKD.

This clone was recorded a few times. This chain links TRBV5-1 with TRBJ1-1; no reliable D call. V was cut by 6 bases and J by 0 bases, with 9 bases left in between. CDR1 is SGHRS, CDR2 YFSETQ, per germline. The CDR3 totals 13 residues. The CDR3 DNA reads TGCGCCAGCACGGGCATGGTGAACACTGAAGCTTTCTTT. It yields the protein CASTGMVNTEAFF.

V is TRBV9 and J is TRBJ1-2, with D unclear. The ends were cut back, 4 bases at V and 4 bases at J, with 14 bases in the middle. CDR1 and CDR2 from the germline V gene are SGDLS and YYNGEE. The CDR3 sequence is 14 residues long. CDR3 protein: CASSPQNGGYGYTF. The CDR3 nucleotides are TGTGCCAGCAGCCCACAAAACGGCGGCTATGGCTACACCTTC.